This T cell receptor (beta chain) was identified in a study of blood T cell repertoires in COVID-19. Germline loops: CDR1 SGHAT, CDR2 FQNNGV. The CDR3 totals 16 residues. Germline trimming cut 5 bases from V and 5 bases from J; bases unmatched to any gene: 8. Sequenced by immunoSEQ multiplex PCR; TCRdb stores in-frame clones only, minus some. The repertoire has under 450,000 clones, 70% to 85% of them found once; the top ten carry roughly 1.2%. The sequence was collected from a human donor with acute or convalescent COVID-19. The donor label of this sample is uncertain. The chain recombines TRBV11-2 with TRBJ2-5; TRBD2 agrees at 13 bases. Sequenced material: peripheral blood. The CDR3 protein is CASSKLAGGPGETQYF. CDR3 DNA sequence: TGTGCCAGCAGCAAACTAGCGGGAGGGCCTGGTGAGACCCAGTACTTC.